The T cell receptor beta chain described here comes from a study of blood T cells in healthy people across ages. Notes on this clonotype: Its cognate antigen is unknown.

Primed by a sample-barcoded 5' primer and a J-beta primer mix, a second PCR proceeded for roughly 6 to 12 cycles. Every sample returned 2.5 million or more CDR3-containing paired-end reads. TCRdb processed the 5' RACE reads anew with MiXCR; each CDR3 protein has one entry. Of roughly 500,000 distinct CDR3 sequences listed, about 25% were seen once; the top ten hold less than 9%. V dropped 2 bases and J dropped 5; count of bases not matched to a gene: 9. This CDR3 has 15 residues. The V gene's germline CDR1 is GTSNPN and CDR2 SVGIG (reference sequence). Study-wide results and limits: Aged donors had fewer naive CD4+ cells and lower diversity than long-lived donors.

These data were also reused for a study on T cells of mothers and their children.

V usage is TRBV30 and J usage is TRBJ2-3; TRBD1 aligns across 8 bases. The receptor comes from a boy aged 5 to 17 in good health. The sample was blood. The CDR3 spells CAWSTTGASGDTQYF. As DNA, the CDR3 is TGTGCCTGGAGTACGACAGGGGCTAGTGGAGATACGCAGTATTTT.